The clone carrying this T cell receptor beta chain showed up just a few times. Its specificity is not known. The data were obtained in a study of blood T cells in healthy people across ages. Through a sample-barcoded 5' primer and a J-beta primer mix, a second PCR was run for roughly 6 to 11 cycles. Each cDNA molecule, via a template-switch adaptor with 12 random nucleotides, was tagged. TCRdb reprocessed the 5' RACE reads via MiXCR and lists one record per CDR3 protein. The sample yields roughly 1,700,000 distinct CDR3 sequences, 25% to 30% seen once. Donors were healthy Caucasian individuals from Russia aged about 6 to 90. This CDR3 is built from 14 residues. V shed 5 bases and J shed 2 bases, with 14 bases lying between them. Germline V gives CDR1 DFQATT, CDR2 SNEGSKA (reference sequence). Whole-study results and caveats: Shifts in expanded clonotypes may have been confounded by donor CMV status, which was unknown. Investigators viewed diversity estimates from one million T cells as underestimates, the study reported.

Sample: blood. The rearrangement joins TRBV20-1 to TRBJ2-3; possible D gene TRBD2, 6 bases. The TCR originated in a woman aged 25 to 45 in good health. The CDR3 loop is CSAWTGVPTDTQYF. The CDR3 region has the DNA TGCAGTGCTTGGACGGGGGTGCCCACAGATACGCAGTATTTT.